A selection of T cell receptor beta chains follows, all from one sample in a study of T cell responses to AZD1222 COVID-19 vaccine. TCRdb's table, derived via immunoSEQ multiplex PCR, lists solely in-frame clones and lacks some. This sample yields 25,000 to 30,000 clones, of which 93% are seen a single time; more than 7% belongs to the top ten. The sample was peripheral blood, taken on day 0 of AZD1222 vaccination. The receptor source for this set is an adult in good health. CDR3s include the opening cysteine and the closing phenylalanine or tryptophan. The D gene is left open where the match is weak.

v_gene: TRBV11-3; j_gene: TRBJ2-1; d_gene: TRBD1; CDR3nt: TGTGCCAGCAGCACTCGACAGGGCGCCCACAATGAGCAGTTCTTC; CDR3aa: CASSTRQGAHNEQFF
v_gene: TRBV2; j_gene: TRBJ2-1; d_gene: -; CDR3nt: TGTGCCAGCAGTGAAGCGAGGGGAGAGTACAATGAGCAGTTCTTC; CDR3aa: CASSEARGEYNEQFF
v_gene: TRBV18; j_gene: TRBJ1-2; d_gene: -; CDR3nt: TGTGCCAGCTCACCTGGACCGATGAACTATGGCTACACCTTC; CDR3aa: CASSPGPMNYGYTF
v_gene: TRBV2; j_gene: TRBJ2-7; d_gene: -; CDR3nt: TGTGCCAGCAGTGAAGCGCTGGACAGACTCTCCGAGCAGTACTTC; CDR3aa: CASSEALDRLSEQYF
v_gene: TRBV28; j_gene: TRBJ1-5; d_gene: -; CDR3nt: TGTGCCAGTCGACAGTCCAATCAGCCCCAGCATTTT; CDR3aa: CASRQSNQPQHF
v_gene: TRBV5-1; j_gene: TRBJ2-2; d_gene: TRBD2; CDR3nt: TGCGCCAGCAGCTTGCGACTAGCCAGAACCGGGGAGCTGTTTTTT; CDR3aa: CASSLRLARTGELFF
v_gene: TRBV20-1; j_gene: TRBJ2-6; d_gene: -; CDR3nt: TGCAGTGCTAGTGCCGACACCTCTGGGGCCAACGTCCTGACTTTC; CDR3aa: CSASADTSGANVLTF
v_gene: TRBV20-1; j_gene: TRBJ2-7; d_gene: -; CDR3nt: TGCAGTGCGAGCCGTTTCGAGCAGTACTTC; CDR3aa: CSASRFEQYF
v_gene: TRBV7-2; j_gene: TRBJ2-2; d_gene: TRBD1; CDR3nt: TGTGCCAGCAGCTTAACAGGGGGAGTGGGCGGGGAGCTGTTTTTT; CDR3aa: CASSLTGGVGGELFF
v_gene: TRBV11-2; j_gene: TRBJ2-2; d_gene: TRBD1; CDR3nt: TGTGCCAGCAGCTTTAAACCGGGACAGGACGATGAGAACACCGGGGAGCTGTTTTTT; CDR3aa: CASSFKPGQDDENTGELFF
v_gene: TRBV13; j_gene: TRBJ2-1; d_gene: TRBD2; CDR3nt: TGTGCCAGCAGCGCGGGCGGGAGGGCCGACAATGAGCAGTTCTTC; CDR3aa: CASSAGGRADNEQFF
v_gene: TRBV15; j_gene: TRBJ1-6; d_gene: -; CDR3nt: TGTGCCACCAGCAGGGGGGGGGACGGTAATTCACCCCTCCACTTT; CDR3aa: CATSRGGDGNSPLHF
v_gene: TRBV7-2; j_gene: TRBJ1-5; d_gene: -; CDR3nt: TGTGCCAGCAGTAGAAACAGTGGCAATCAGCCCCAGCATTTT; CDR3aa: CASSRNSGNQPQHF
v_gene: TRBV30; j_gene: TRBJ2-1; d_gene: -; CDR3nt: TGTGCCTGGAGTGTACGGGGGACAGTCAACAATGAGCAGTTCTTC; CDR3aa: CAWSVRGTVNNEQFF
v_gene: TRBV29-1; j_gene: TRBJ1-1; d_gene: TRBD1; CDR3nt: TGCAGCGTTGGACAGGGGGACACTGAAGCTTTCTTT; CDR3aa: CSVGQGDTEAFF
v_gene: TRBV6-2/TRBV6-3; j_gene: TRBJ2-3; d_gene: -; CDR3nt: TGTGCCAGCAGTTACCAGGACGCGCGTATCGAGACGCAGTATTTT; CDR3aa: CASSYQDARIETQYF
v_gene: TRBV5-1; j_gene: TRBJ2-3; d_gene: -; CDR3nt: TGCGCCAGCAGCTTGTCTTTTGGAGATACGCAGTATTTT; CDR3aa: CASSLSFGDTQYF
v_gene: TRBV27; j_gene: TRBJ2-7; d_gene: -; CDR3nt: TGTGCCAGCAGTTTAGGGACCACCTTGTACTTC; CDR3aa: CASSLGTTLYF
v_gene: TRBV6-6; j_gene: TRBJ1-1; d_gene: -; CDR3nt: TGTGCCAGCAGTTACGCTACGGGAGCTTTCTTT; CDR3aa: CASSYATGAFF